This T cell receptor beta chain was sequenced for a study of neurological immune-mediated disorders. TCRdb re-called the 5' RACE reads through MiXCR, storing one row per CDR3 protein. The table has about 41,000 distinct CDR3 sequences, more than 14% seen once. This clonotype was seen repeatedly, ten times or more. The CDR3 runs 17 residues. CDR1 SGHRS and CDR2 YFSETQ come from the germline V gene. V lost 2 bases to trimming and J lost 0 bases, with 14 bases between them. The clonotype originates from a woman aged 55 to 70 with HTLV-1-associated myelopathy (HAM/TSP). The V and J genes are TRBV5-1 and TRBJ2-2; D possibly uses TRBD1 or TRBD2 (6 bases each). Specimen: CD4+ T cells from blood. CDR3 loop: CASSFSGAISNTGELFF. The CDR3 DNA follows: TGCGCCAGCAGCTTCTCGGGGGCGATCTCGAACACCGGGGAGCTGTTTTTT. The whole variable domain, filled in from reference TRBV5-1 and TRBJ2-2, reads KAGVTQTPRYLIKTRGQQVTLSCSPISGHRSVSWYQQTPGQGLQFLFEYFSETQRNKGNFPGRFSGRQFSNSRSEMNVSTLELGDSALYLCASSFSGAISNTGELFFGEGSRLTVL.